This passage covers 17 T cell receptor beta chains from one sample sequenced in a study of blood T cell repertoires in COVID-19. Produced via immunoSEQ multiplex PCR; TCRdb's table is partial and in-frame only. Among 40,000 or so clones listed, roughly 81% were seen once. Material: peripheral blood. Source of these receptors: a human donor in a cohort sampled during active COVID-19.

The chain employs TRBV2 and TRBJ1-1; the D is unclear. CDR3 size: 13 residues. Per the germline V gene, CDR1 is SNHLY and CDR2 is FYNNEI. Trimming pared 8 bases from V and 4 bases from J, leaving 14 bases between. The CDR3 is CASFLVQSTEAFF. The CDR3 DNA is TGTGCCAGCTTTCTCGTCCAGTCCACTGAAGCTTTCTTT.

This clone was picked up a small number of times. V and J are TRBV7-8 and TRBJ1-1; TRBD1 is a possible D gene (6 bases). Germline loops: CDR1 SGHVS, CDR2 FQNEAQ. This CDR3 is built from 14 residues. Trimming cost V 5 bases and J 7 bases, with 17 bases left between them. CDR3 protein: CASSIRNRADEAFF. The CDR3 DNA follows: TGTGCCAGCAGCATCAGAAACAGGGCGGATGAAGCTTTCTTT.

The chain couples TRBV25-1 to TRBJ2-7, with TRBD1 as a possible D gene (5 bases). Between the trimmed V and J ends, which lost 2 bases and 0 bases, there was a span of 14 bases. The germline CDR1 and CDR2 sequences are MGHDK and SYGVNS. This CDR3 contains 16 residues. The CDR3 DNA reads TGTGCCAGCAGTGAAGTTGGGGCGCCAAGCTCCTACGAGCAGTACTTC. This codes for CASSEVGAPSSYEQYF.

This chain connects TRBV5-4 to TRBJ1-6; the D gene is possibly TRBD1 (5 bases). The ends were cut back, 1 base at V and 8 bases at J, with 10 bases in the middle. The CDR3 sequence is 14 residues long. Germline V lookup: CDR1 SGHNT, CDR2 YYREEE (reference sequence). Here the CDR3 reads CASSLRGKDSPLHF. In DNA, the CDR3 is TGTGCCAGCAGCTTGAGGGGTAAAGATTCACCCCTCCACTTT.

V usage is TRBV19 and J usage is TRBJ1-2; TRBD1 aligns across 9 bases. This CDR3 comprises 15 residues. Germline V gives CDR1 LNHDA, CDR2 SQIVND (reference sequence). The trim removed 5 bases at V and 8 bases at J, leaving 12 bases unmatched. The CDR3 spells CASSGTGTGPRGYTF. The CDR3 DNA sequence: TGTGCCAGTAGTGGAACAGGGACAGGGCCTCGGGGCTACACCTTC.

The chain joins TRBV7-3 to TRBJ2-2, with 9 bases lining up with TRBD2. Looked up from germline, CDR1 is SGHTA and CDR2 is FQGTGA. This CDR3 region has 17 residues. J gave up 2 bases and V 5 bases, and 9 bases lay outside the gene matches. This CDR3 is CASSPAGRGGNTGELFF. The CDR3, as DNA: TGTGCCAGCAGCCCCGCCGGGCGGGGGGGCAACACCGGGGAGCTGTTTTTT.

This clone was observed a few times. The rearrangement uses TRBV3-1 (or the pseudogene TRBV3-2) and TRBJ1-2; D ambiguous. V lost 0 bases and J lost 7, with 6 bases in between. The CDR3 spans 12 residues. Germline V lookup: CDR1 LGHDT, CDR2 YNNKEL (reference sequence). CDR3 sequence: CASSQERSGYTF. In nucleotides, the CDR3 is TGTGCCAGCAGCCAAGAGAGGAGTGGCTACACCTTC.

The rearrangement links TRBV11-2 to TRBJ2-1, with 7 bases identical to TRBD2. Germline CDR1 and CDR2: SGHAT and FQNNGV. CDR3 length: 16 residues. V trimming: 5 bases; J trimming: 2 bases; junction bases outside the gene matches: 9. The CDR3 sequence: CASSDSGSRPYNEQFF. The CDR3 DNA reads as TGTGCCAGCAGCGATAGCGGGTCCAGACCCTACAATGAGCAGTTCTTC.

The chain has TRBV5-4 and TRBJ2-3; TRBD1 agrees at 10 bases. The CDR3 runs to 15 residues. CDR1 SGHNT and CDR2 YYREEE come from the germline V gene (reference sequence). V was clipped by 8 bases and J by 0 bases; unmatched bases: 6. CDR3 sequence: CASGDRGSSTDTQYF. As DNA, the CDR3 is TGTGCCAGTGGGGACAGGGGATCTAGCACAGATACGCAGTATTTT.

The chain combines TRBV2 with TRBJ2-3, with D unresolved. CDR1 and CDR2 (germline): SNHLY, FYNNEI. Trimming left V 6 bases short and J 4 bases short, with 5 bases between. This CDR3 comprises 11 residues. Written as DNA, the CDR3 is TGTGCCAGCAGCCCCTCAGATACGCAGTATTTT. It codes for CASSPSDTQYF.

The CDR3 nucleotides are TGTGCCAGTAGTATAGACCGACTAGCGGGGGCGAACACCGGGGAGCTGTTTTTT. This gives the protein CASSIDRLAGANTGELFF. This chain uses TRBV19 with TRBJ2-2; 12 bases fit TRBD2. Germline V gene data show CDR1 as LNHDA and CDR2 as SQIVND (reference sequence). CDR3 size: 18 residues. Trimming cost V 0 bases and J 0 bases; bases outside gene matches: 2.

The rearrangement links TRBV6-1 to TRBJ1-1; possible D gene TRBD1, 6 bases. Germline lookup yields CDR1 MNHNS and CDR2 SASEGT. V shed 3 bases and J shed 3 bases, with 11 bases lying between them. The CDR3 runs to 14 residues. The CDR3 protein is CASSEAGAYTEAFF. CDR3 nucleotides: TGTGCCAGCAGTGAGGCAGGGGCCTACACTGAAGCTTTCTTT.

This chain links TRBV3-1 (or the pseudogene TRBV3-2) with TRBJ1-3; D is perhaps TRBD1 (5 bases). CDR3 length equals 13 residues. Germline values: CDR1 LGHDT, CDR2 YNNKEL (reference sequence). Deletions cut 4 bases from V and 8 bases from J, with 12 bases between. The CDR3, as DNA: TGTGCCAGCAGCCCGTTCGGGGGGGACACCATATATTTT. This sequence encodes CASSPFGGDTIYF.

This chain uses TRBV11-2 with TRBJ2-1, with D possibly TRBD2 on 6 matching bases. The CDR3 extends over 15 amino acids. Trimming pared 6 bases from V and 9 bases from J, leaving 21 bases between. Germline CDR1 SGHAT, CDR2 FQNNGV. The DNA of the CDR3 is TGTGCCAGCAGACTGCCGGGTAATAGCGGCGGTGAGCAGTTCTTC. Protein sequence: CASRLPGNSGGEQFF.

A single count supports this clone. The chain uses TRBV5-1 and TRBJ2-7, with a tentative D call TRBD1 (6 bases). Trimming removed 7 bases from V and 0 bases from J, with 17 bases in between. This CDR3 contains 15 residues. CDR1 and CDR2 (germline): SGHRS, YFSETQ. CDR3 coding DNA: TGCGCCAGCTCACCACCGGGACAAAGCTCCTACGAGCAGTACTTC. Its translation is CASSPPGQSSYEQYF.

This rearrangement joins TRBV9 to TRBJ2-5; a weak D match, TRBD2 (7 bases). Trimming took 4 bases from V and 9 from J, leaving 13 bases between them. CDR1 is SGDLS and CDR2 is YYNGEE in the germline V gene. CDR3 length: 12 amino acids. CDR3 protein: CASSPGRGAQYF. The CDR3 DNA is TGTGCCAGCAGCCCGGGGAGGGGGGCCCAGTACTTC. The full variable domain, in which reference TRBV9 and TRBJ2-5 provide the parts outside the CDR3, is DSGVTQTPKHLITATGQRVTLRCSPRSGDLSVYWYQQSLDQGLQFLIQYYNGEERAKGNILERFSAQQFPDLHSELNLSSLELGDSALYFCASSPGRGAQYFGPGTRLLVL.

The J gene is TRBJ1-5, the V gene TRBV27; D not certain. Trimming took off 5 bases at V and 7 bases at J, with 12 bases between the two ends. CDR3 length: 13 residues. The germline V gene encodes CDR1 MNHEY and CDR2 SMNVEV (reference sequence). The CDR3 reads CASSAGLRQPQHF. For the CDR3, the DNA is TGTGCCAGCAGTGCAGGTCTTAGGCAGCCCCAGCATTTT.